Described below is a single T cell receptor (beta chain) sequence and its context. What it binds is unknown. Repertoires were generated with immunoSEQ multiplex PCR, while TCRdb's copy carries only in-frame clones and drops some. The repertoire holds about 180,000 clones, with about nine tenths as singletons. This entry is derived from a study of T cell responses to AZD1222 COVID-19 vaccine. Study context: Whether given at about 4 or about 12 weeks, second doses were pooled. Findings and caveats of the study: Only after the peak T cell response were repertoires sampled. Among vaccine-associated CD4 TCRs, coverage spanned spike, with dominance at 160-218 and 743-854.

This CDR3 has 14 residues. The germline V gene has CDR1 SGHRS and CDR2 YFSETQ. Trimming took 4 bases from V and 6 from J; bases not matched to a gene: 8. The chain combines TRBV5-1 with TRBJ2-3; TRBD2 agrees at 7 bases. The sequenced sample was peripheral blood, obtained on day 0 of AZD1222 vaccination. The receptor comes from an adult in good health. In DNA form, the CDR3 reads TGCGCCAGCAGCGGGACTACCTCGCCGGATACGCAGTATTTT. Translated, it gives CASSGTTSPDTQYF.